These 18 T cell receptor beta chains came from one sample sequenced in a study of shared clonotypes between healthy human individuals. Produced via immunoSEQ multiplex PCR; TCRdb's table is partial and in-frame only. The sample yields hundreds of thousands of clones, around three quarters seen once. Input material: PBMCs. The receptors stem from a woman between 40 and 50 years old in good health. Some clones in this sample may be carry-over from other donors' samples.

This chain joins TRBV2 and TRBJ2-1; TRBD1 aligns across 8 bases. The germline CDR1 and CDR2 sequences are SNHLY and FYNNEI. V gave up 7 bases and J gave up 8 bases; unmatched junction bases: 4. CDR3 length: 12 amino acids. The DNA of the CDR3 is TGTGCCAGCACCCAACAGGGGGATGAGCAGTTCTTC. This encodes CASTQQGDEQFF. The complete variable domain, with remaining parts taken from reference TRBV2 and TRBJ2-1, reads EPEVTQTPSHQVTQMGQEVILRCVPISNHLYFYWYRQILGQKVEFLVSFYNNEISEKSEIFDDQFSVERPDGSNFTLKIRSTKLEDSAMYFCASTQQGDEQFFGPGTRLTVL.

The table lists this clone with a few counts. J is TRBJ2-5 and V is TRBV19; a weak D match, TRBD1 (6 bases). Germline-derived CDR1 and CDR2 are LNHDA and SQIVND (reference sequence). This CDR3 is 13 amino acids long. With 2 bases removed from V and 3 bases from J, the gap between germline ends came to 7 bases. The CDR3 coding sequence is TGTGCCAGTAGTATAAACAGGGAAGAGACCCAGTACTTC. As protein: CASSINREETQYF.

Turning to this clone: At one boundary the junction diverges from the germline segment, which might be a read error. The chain links TRBV7-7 to TRBJ2-1; D is unresolved. The CDR3 spans 16 residues. Per germline, CDR1 SSHAT and CDR2 FNYEAQ (reference sequence). CDR3 sequence reads: CASSLDGWSPPREQFF. The CDR3 nucleotides are TGTGCTAGCAGCTTAGACGGGTGGTCCCCCCCCCGGGAGCAGTTCTTC.

In its sample, this clone was seen many times. The chain joins TRBV11-2 to TRBJ1-1; perhaps TRBD1 as D (6 bases). Germline V gene data show CDR1 as SGHAT and CDR2 as FQNNGV. This CDR3 region has 14 residues. V shed 1 base and J shed 6 bases, with 12 bases lying between them. CDR3 sequence: CASSLGRTEPEAFF. The DNA for the CDR3 is TGTGCCAGCAGCTTAGGTCGGACAGAGCCTGAAGCTTTCTTT.

This clone showed up just a few times. The chain links TRBV18 to TRBJ2-7; possibly TRBD2 for D (5 bases). V lost 2 bases and J 1 base, leaving 12 bases between the germline ends. The CDR3 extends over 15 amino acids. Germline values: CDR1 KGHSH, CDR2 LQKENI. The CDR3 DNA is TGTGCCAGCTCACCAGAGAGGCGGGTTTCCTACGAGCAGTACTTC. This sequence encodes CASSPERRVSYEQYF. Full variable domain (remainder filled in from reference TRBV18 and TRBJ2-7): NAGVMQNPRHLVRRRGQEARLRCSPMKGHSHVYWYRQLPEEGLKFMVYLQKENIIDESGMPKERFSAEFPKEGPSILRIQQVVRGDSAAYFCASSPERRVSYEQYFGPGTRLTVT.

The rearrangement links TRBV30 to TRBJ2-7; 9 nucleotides match TRBD2. The CDR3 is 15 amino acids. V gave up 1 base and J gave up 2 bases; unmatched junction bases: 6. Germline V gives CDR1 GTSNPN, CDR2 SVGIG (reference sequence). CDR3 nucleotides: TGTGCCTGGAGTGGTCTAGCGGGATCAGCCTACGAGCAGTACTTC. Its protein is CAWSGLAGSAYEQYF. Full variable domain (outside the CDR3, taken from reference TRBV30 and TRBJ2-7): SQTIHQWPATLVQPVGSPLSLECTVEGTSNPNLYWYRQAAGRGLQLLFYSVGIGQISSEVPQNLSASRPQDRQFILSSKKLLLSDSGFYLCAWSGLAGSAYEQYFGPGTRLTVT.

This chain uses TRBV27 with TRBJ2-3, with 13 bases matching TRBD2. V was clipped by 6 bases and J by 6 bases; unmatched bases: 12. The CDR3 runs 17 residues. Germline V gives CDR1 MNHEY, CDR2 SMNVEV (reference sequence). Here the CDR3 reads CASRLTGLAGARDTQYF. The CDR3 nucleotides are TGTGCCAGCAGACTAACAGGACTAGCGGGAGCCCGCGATACGCAGTATTTT.

The rearrangement links TRBV28 to TRBJ2-7; D not resolved. The germline V gene has CDR1 MDHEN and CDR2 SYDVKM. Trimming took 5 bases from V and 3 from J, leaving 5 bases between them. The CDR3 sequence is 11 residues long. The CDR3 loop reads CASSRYYEQYF. Here the CDR3 DNA reads TGTGCCAGCAGTAGATACTACGAGCAGTACTTC.

On this clone itself: Distinct nucleotide sequences in the sample also encode this CDR3. J is TRBJ1-1 and V is TRBV28; perhaps TRBD1 as D (5 bases). V shed 4 bases and J shed 5 bases, with 14 bases lying between them. Germline V lookup: CDR1 MDHEN, CDR2 SYDVKM. This CDR3 has 14 amino acids. The CDR3 region is CASSSRGLGTEAFF. For the CDR3, the DNA is TGTGCCAGCAGTTCCCGGGGCCTAGGGACTGAAGCTTTCTTT.

This clone has just a few counts. CDR3 protein: CASSETGGWGQPQHF. CDR3 DNA sequence: TGTGCCAGCAGTGAAACAGGGGGCTGGGGTCAGCCCCAGCATTTT. The J gene is TRBJ1-5, the V gene TRBV6-1; 9 bases fit TRBD1. This CDR3 contains 15 residues. V shed 2 bases, J shed 6 bases, and the junction held 5 bases outside the gene matches. Germline loops: CDR1 MNHNS, CDR2 SASEGT.

The V call is TRBV27, the J call TRBJ2-7; no firm D call. This CDR3 is built from 17 residues. The V gene lost 5 bases and the J gene lost 2 bases, with 22 bases spanning the gap. Germline loops: CDR1 MNHEY, CDR2 SMNVEV (reference sequence). CDR3 amino acids: CASSPGPFIIRTYEQYF. The DNA of the CDR3 is TGTGCCAGCAGTCCCGGACCTTTCATAATACGCACCTACGAGCAGTACTTC.

This chain links TRBV10-2 with TRBJ2-3, with D perhaps being TRBD1 or TRBD2 (5 bases each). Trimming shortened V by 4 bases and J by 2 bases, and 13 bases separated the two germline ends. CDR1 and CDR2 from the germline V gene are WSHSY and SAAADI. This CDR3 is 15 amino acids long. CDR3 amino acids: CASSARGLVTDTQYF. CDR3 bases: TGCGCCAGCAGTGCCCGGGGCCTGGTCACAGATACGCAGTATTTT.

The chain couples TRBV5-1 to TRBJ1-3, with a possible D match to TRBD1 (5 bases). This CDR3 spans 15 amino acids. The V end lost 2 bases, the J end lost 3 bases, and 12 bases lay between the germline ends. Germline assignment: CDR1 SGHRS and CDR2 YFSETQ. The CDR3 DNA follows: TGCGCCAGCAGCTTCGACAGTCGCTTTGGAAACACCATATATTTT. Amino acids: CASSFDSRFGNTIYF. Full variable domain (outside the CDR3, taken from reference TRBV5-1 and TRBJ1-3): KAGVTQTPRYLIKTRGQQVTLSCSPISGHRSVSWYQQTPGQGLQFLFEYFSETQRNKGNFPGRFSGRQFSNSRSEMNVSTLELGDSALYLCASSFDSRFGNTIYFGEGSWLTVV.

The chain couples TRBV30 to TRBJ2-5, with 8 bases identical to TRBD1. The CDR3 contains 14 residues. Germline CDR1 and CDR2: GTSNPN and SVGIG (reference sequence). After removal of 4 bases from V and 5 bases from J, the junction contained 9 bases not matched to a gene. CDR3 in amino acids: CAWTSRGPGETQYF. The CDR3, as DNA: TGTGCCTGGACCTCCAGGGGGCCGGGGGAGACCCAGTACTTC.

The chain uses TRBV30 and TRBJ2-1; TRBD1 matches 8 bases. The CDR3 has 15 amino acids. The germline gives CDR1 GTSNPN, CDR2 SVGIG (reference sequence). The V gene end was trimmed by 5 bases and the J gene end by 9 bases; junction bases not matched to a gene: 15. CDR3: CAWGLDRVIRREQFF. As DNA, the CDR3 is TGTGCCTGGGGTCTGGACAGGGTCATTCGGCGTGAGCAGTTCTTC.

The gene calls are TRBV4-2 and TRBJ1-1; D is perhaps TRBD1 (6 bases). CDR3 length equals 15 residues. With 1 base removed from V and 6 bases from J, the gap between germline ends came to 15 bases. From germline, CDR1 is LGHNA and CDR2 YNFKEQ. This CDR3 is CASSQAAGAAAEAFF. The CDR3 coding sequence is TGTGCCAGCAGCCAAGCCGCAGGGGCGGCAGCTGAAGCTTTCTTT.

This clone is a singleton in its sample. The chain couples TRBV27 to TRBJ1-5; D may be TRBD1 (5 bases). In germline, CDR1 is MNHEY, CDR2 SMNVEV (reference sequence). The CDR3 has 15 residues. V gave up 1 base and J gave up 11 bases, with 18 bases separating them. In nucleotides, the CDR3 is TGTGCCAGCAGTTTATTGGGGACTCGGGGGGAGGCCCAGCATTTT. Translated: CASSLLGTRGEAQHF.

This clone has just a few counts. The chain uses TRBV7-3 and TRBJ2-1, with D possibly matching TRBD2 (5 bases). The CDR3 has 15 amino acids. In germline, CDR1 is SGHTA, CDR2 FQGTGA. V gave up 1 base and J gave up 4 bases, with 11 bases separating them. The CDR3 loop is CASSLMAGAYNEQFF. DNA of the CDR3: TGTGCCAGCAGCTTAATGGCGGGTGCTTACAATGAGCAGTTCTTC.